These T cell receptor beta chains were read from a single sample in a study of blood T cells in healthy people across ages. TCRdb independently ran MiXCR on the 5' RACE reads; one entry per CDR3 protein. The sample holds about 1.6 million distinct CDR3 sequences; about 32% are singletons and the top ten take about 11%. The sample taken for sequencing was blood. The receptors here all came from a woman in her thirties in good health. Each CDR3 is given with its conserved first and last residue.

TRBV9	TRBJ2-7	CASSAQSGDPYEQYF
TRBV5-4	TRBJ1-6	CASSLGQGGLYSPLHF
TRBV6-2/TRBV6-3	TRBJ2-3	CASRPRETTDTQYF
TRBV7-9	TRBJ2-5	CASSNIGQGARETQYF
TRBV20-1	TRBJ2-7	CSAPWWREGEQYF
TRBV10-1	TRBJ2-1	CASTNWETLPYNEQFF
TRBV27	-	CASSLRQYYEQYF
TRBV27	TRBJ1-2	CASTPVGADRVANYGYTF
TRBV12-3/TRBV12-4	TRBJ1-6	CASSFQGGVPLHF
TRBV5-1	TRBJ2-7	CASSPSGVGRSYEQYF
TRBV7-6	TRBJ2-5	CASSLAPTGAETQYF
TRBV2	TRBJ1-2	CASSQGTAELSNYGYTF
TRBV7-2	TRBJ1-1	CASSPGLGVNSEAFF
TRBV2	TRBJ1-2	CASSETTFSHDYTF
TRBV2	TRBJ2-5	CASSGPKQTQYF
TRBV4-1	TRBJ2-2	CASTQTGTGLTGELFF
TRBV7-9	TRBJ2-1	CASRSWTSGNNEQFF
TRBV6-1	TRBJ2-7	CAGRTEGASFQQYF
TRBV10-3	TRBJ2-2	CATLSRTGDRTGELFF
TRBV29-1	TRBJ2-2	CSVVGVTGELFF
TRBV27	TRBJ2-1	CASSAGTTLHNEQFF
TRBV3-1	TRBJ2-6	CASSQALGANVLTF
TRBV9	TRBJ2-7	CASSTHGTLDRSYEQYF
TRBV25-1	TRBJ2-7	CASSEDLGQGSYEQYF
TRBV20-1	TRBJ2-7	CSARDGPSDSYEQYF
TRBV5-1	TRBJ1-4	CASSFAGTNEKRFF
TRBV7-3	TRBJ2-4	CASSRDGVEAKNIQYF
TRBV28	TRBJ2-7	CASKSTLIMGSYEQYF
TRBV6-2/TRBV6-3	TRBJ1-5	CASSYSRESNQPQHF
TRBV5-1	TRBJ2-4	CASSFRARAKNIQYF
TRBV9	TRBJ2-3	CASSVEDVRDTQYF
TRBV20-1	TRBJ2-3	CSATHGQSISTDTQYF
TRBV6-5	TRBJ2-3	CASSYDWDTDTQYF
TRBV20-1	TRBJ1-2	CSARVKGRGPSGYTF
TRBV5-5	TRBJ1-4	CASSLEPRADSKAPTNEKLFF
TRBV7-2	TRBJ2-7	CASSLDETYEQYF
TRBV6-5	TRBJ2-5	CASRPTGSPGQYF
TRBV6-1	TRBJ2-1	CASSGGDFNEQLF
TRBV20-1	TRBJ2-1	CSARLGDRWDGLDNEQFF
TRBV29-1	TRBJ1-2	CSADRDGYTF
TRBV20-1	TRBJ2-7	CSARSAGGIYEQYF
TRBV27	TRBJ2-2	CASSLRDRTRGDGELFF
TRBV7-8	TRBJ2-5	CASSLWALTGGAEETQYF
TRBV7-9	TRBJ2-3	CASSLASGRRDTQYF
TRBV7-2	TRBJ2-7	CASSLDGGPSYVQYF
TRBV9	TRBJ2-1	CASSVVPGDNEQFF
TRBV24-1	TRBJ2-3	CATSPLGDTTDTQYF
TRBV20-1	TRBJ1-5	CSARVDTVQPQHF
TRBV7-9	TRBJ2-7	CASSLGGPGLAARGRDEQYF
TRBV20-1	TRBJ2-3	CSALTSGADTQYF
TRBV20-1	TRBJ2-3	CSAREPVTTQYF
TRBV3-1	TRBJ2-1	CASSQEHGRGTFF
TRBV20-1	TRBJ2-7	CSARLTRASGSWYEQYF
TRBV19	TRBJ2-1	CASSMSSGGTYNEQFF
TRBV5-1	TRBJ1-5	CASSRNPWKGEPQHF
TRBV2	TRBJ2-5	CASSEATRQETQYF